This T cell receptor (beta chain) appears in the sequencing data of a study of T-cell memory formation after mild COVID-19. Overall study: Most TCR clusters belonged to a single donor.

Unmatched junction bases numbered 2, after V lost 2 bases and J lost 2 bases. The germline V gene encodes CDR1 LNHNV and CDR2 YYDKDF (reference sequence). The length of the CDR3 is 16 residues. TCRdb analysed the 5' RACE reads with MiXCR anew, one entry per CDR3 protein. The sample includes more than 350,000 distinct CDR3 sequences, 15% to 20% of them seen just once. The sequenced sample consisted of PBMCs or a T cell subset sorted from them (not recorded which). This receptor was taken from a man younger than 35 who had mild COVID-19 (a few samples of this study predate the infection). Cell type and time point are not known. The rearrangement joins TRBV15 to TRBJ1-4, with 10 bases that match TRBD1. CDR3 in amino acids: CATSRLTGGTNEKLFF. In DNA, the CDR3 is TGTGCCACCAGCAGACTGACAGGGGGCACTAATGAAAAACTGTTTTTT.